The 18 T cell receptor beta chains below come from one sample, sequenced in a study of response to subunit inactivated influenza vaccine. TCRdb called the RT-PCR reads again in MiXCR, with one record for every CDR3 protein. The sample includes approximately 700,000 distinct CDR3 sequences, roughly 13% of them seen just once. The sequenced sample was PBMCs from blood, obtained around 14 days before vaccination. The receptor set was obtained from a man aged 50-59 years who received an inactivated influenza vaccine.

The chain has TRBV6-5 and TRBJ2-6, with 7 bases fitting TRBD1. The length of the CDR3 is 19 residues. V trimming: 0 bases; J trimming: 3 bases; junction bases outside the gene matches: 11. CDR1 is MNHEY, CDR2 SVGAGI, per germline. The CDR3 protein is CASSYSGTRTGDGANVLTF. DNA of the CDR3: TGTGCCAGCAGTTACTCGGGTACCCGCACAGGGGATGGGGCCAACGTCCTGACTTTC.

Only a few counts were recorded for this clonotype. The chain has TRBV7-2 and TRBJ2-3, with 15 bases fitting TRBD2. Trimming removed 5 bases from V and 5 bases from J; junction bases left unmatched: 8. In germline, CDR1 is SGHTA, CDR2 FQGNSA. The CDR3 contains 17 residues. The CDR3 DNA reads TGTGCCAGCAGCCTACTGGGACTAGCGGGGGGAGGAGATACGCAGTATTTT. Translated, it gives CASSLLGLAGGGDTQYF.

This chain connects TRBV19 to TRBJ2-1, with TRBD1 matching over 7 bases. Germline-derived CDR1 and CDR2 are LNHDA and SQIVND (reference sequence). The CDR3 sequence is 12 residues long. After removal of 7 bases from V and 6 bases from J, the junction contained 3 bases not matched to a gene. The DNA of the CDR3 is TGTGCCAGTACCGACAGGGCCAATGAGCAGTTCTTC. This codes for CASTDRANEQFF.

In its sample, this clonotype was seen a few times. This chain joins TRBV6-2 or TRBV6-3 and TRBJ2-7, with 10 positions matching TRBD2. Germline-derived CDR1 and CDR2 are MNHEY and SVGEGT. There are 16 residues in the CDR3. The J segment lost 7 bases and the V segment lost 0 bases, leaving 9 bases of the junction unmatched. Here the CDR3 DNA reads TGTGCCAGCAGTTACTCTATCCCTAGCGGGAGTGTGGAGCAGTACTTC. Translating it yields CASSYSIPSGSVEQYF.

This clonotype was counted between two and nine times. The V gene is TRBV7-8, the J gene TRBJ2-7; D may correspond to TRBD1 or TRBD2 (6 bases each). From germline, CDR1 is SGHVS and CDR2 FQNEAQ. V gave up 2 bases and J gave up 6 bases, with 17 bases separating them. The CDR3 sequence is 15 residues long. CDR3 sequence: CASSLLIQGGREQYF. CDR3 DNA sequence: TGTGCCAGCAGCTTATTAATACAGGGAGGACGCGAGCAGTACTTC. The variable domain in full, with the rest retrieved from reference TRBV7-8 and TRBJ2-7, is GAGVSQSPRYKVAKRGQDVALRCDPISGHVSLFWYQQALGQGPEFLTYFQNEAQLDKSGLPSDRFFAERPEGSVSTLKIQRTQQEDSAVYLCASSLLIQGGREQYFGPGTRLTVT.

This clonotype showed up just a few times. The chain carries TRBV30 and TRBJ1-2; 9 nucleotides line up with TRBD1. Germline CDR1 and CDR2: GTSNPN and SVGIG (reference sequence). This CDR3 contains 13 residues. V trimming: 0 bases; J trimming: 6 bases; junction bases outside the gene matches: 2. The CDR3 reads CAWSVQGAHGYTF. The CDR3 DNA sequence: TGTGCCTGGAGTGTACAGGGGGCGCATGGCTACACCTTC.

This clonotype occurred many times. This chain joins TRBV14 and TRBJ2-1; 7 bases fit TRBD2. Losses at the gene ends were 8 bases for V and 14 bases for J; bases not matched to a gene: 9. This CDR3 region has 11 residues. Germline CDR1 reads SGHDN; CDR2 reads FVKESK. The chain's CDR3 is CASGASGLKFF. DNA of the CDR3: TGTGCCAGCGGAGCTAGCGGACTAAAGTTCTTC. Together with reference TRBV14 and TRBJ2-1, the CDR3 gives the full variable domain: EAGVTQFPSHSVIEKGQTVTLRCDPISGHDNLYWYRRVMGKEIKFLLHFVKESKQDESGMPNNRFLAERTGGTYSTLKVQPAELEDSGVYFCASGASGLKFFGPGTRLTVL.

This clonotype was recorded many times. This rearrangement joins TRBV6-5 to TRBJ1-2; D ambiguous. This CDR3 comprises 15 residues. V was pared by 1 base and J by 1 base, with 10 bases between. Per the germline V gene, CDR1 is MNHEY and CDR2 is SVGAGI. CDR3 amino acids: CASSYLGKDNYGYTF. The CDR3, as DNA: TGTGCCAGCAGTTACTTAGGAAAGGATAACTATGGCTACACCTTC.

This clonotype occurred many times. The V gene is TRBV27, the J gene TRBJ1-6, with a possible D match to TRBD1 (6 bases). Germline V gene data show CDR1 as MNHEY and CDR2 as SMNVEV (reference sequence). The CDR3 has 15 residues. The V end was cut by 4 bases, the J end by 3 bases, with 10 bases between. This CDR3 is CASSSGGGYNSPLHF. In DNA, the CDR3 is TGTGCCAGCAGTTCCGGAGGGGGCTATAATTCACCCCTCCACTTT.

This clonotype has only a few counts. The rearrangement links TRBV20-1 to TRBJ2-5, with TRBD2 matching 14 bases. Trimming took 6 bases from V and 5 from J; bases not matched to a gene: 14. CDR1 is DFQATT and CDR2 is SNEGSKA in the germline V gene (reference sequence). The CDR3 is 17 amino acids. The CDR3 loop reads CSATAPGTSGSWETQYF. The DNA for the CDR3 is TGCAGTGCAACAGCCCCGGGGACTAGCGGGAGTTGGGAGACCCAGTACTTC.

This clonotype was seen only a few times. The CDR3 DNA sequence: TGTGCCATCAGTGAGAGGGCTAGCGGTTACGAGCAGTACTTC. Encoded protein: CAISERASGYEQYF. The V call is TRBV10-3, the J call TRBJ2-7, with 7 bases fitting TRBD2. The CDR3 extends over 14 amino acids. The J segment lost 4 bases and the V segment lost 2 bases, leaving 5 bases of the junction unmatched. Germline CDR1 and CDR2: ENHRY and SYGVKD.

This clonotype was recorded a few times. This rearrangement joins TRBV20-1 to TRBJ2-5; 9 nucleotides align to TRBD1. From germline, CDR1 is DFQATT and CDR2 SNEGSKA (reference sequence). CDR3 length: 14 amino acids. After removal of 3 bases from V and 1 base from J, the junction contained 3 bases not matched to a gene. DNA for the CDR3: TGCAGTGCTAGTCAGACAGGGGGCCAAGAGACCCAGTACTTC. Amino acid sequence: CSASQTGGQETQYF.

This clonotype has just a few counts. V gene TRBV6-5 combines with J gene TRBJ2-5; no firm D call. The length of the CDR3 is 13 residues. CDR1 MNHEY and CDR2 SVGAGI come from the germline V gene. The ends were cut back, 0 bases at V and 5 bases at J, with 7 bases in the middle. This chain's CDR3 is CASSYSFGETQYF. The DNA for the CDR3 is TGTGCCAGCAGTTACTCGTTTGGGGAGACCCAGTACTTC.

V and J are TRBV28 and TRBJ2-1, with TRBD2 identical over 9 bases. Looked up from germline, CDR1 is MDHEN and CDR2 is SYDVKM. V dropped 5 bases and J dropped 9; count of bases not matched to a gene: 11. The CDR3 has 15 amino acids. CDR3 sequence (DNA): TGTGCCAGCAGTCTCCCTGCGGGACTAGCTGGTGAGCAGTTCTTC. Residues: CASSLPAGLAGEQFF.

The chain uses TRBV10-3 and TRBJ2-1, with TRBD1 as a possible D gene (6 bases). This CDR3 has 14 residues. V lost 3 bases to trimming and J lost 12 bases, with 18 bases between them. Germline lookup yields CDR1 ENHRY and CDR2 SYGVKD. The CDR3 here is CAISDLLTGFGQFF. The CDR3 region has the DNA TGTGCCATCAGTGACCTACTGACAGGTTTCGGGCAGTTCTTC.

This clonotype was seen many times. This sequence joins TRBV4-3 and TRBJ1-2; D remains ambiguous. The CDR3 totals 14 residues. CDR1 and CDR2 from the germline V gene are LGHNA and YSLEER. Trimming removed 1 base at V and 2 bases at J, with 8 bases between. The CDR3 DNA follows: TGCGCCAGCAGCCAAGGCGGACCAAACTATGGCTACACCTTC. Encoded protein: CASSQGGPNYGYTF.

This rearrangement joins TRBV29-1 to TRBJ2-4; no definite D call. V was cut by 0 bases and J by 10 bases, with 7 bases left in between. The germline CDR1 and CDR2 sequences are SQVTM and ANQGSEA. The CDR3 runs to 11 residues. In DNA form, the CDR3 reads TGCAGCGTTGAAGATCAGGCGATTCAGTACTTC. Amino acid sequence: CSVEDQAIQYF.

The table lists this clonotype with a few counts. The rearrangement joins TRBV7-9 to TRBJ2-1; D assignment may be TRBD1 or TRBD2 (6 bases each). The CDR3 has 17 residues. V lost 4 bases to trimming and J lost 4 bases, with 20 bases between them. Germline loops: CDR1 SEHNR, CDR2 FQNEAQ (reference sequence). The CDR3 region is CASSSAGQGRGYNEQFF. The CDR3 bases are TGTGCCAGCAGCTCAGCGGGCCAGGGGCGCGGGTACAATGAGCAGTTCTTC.